This TCR beta chain stems from a study of CD8 T cells in Susac syndrome. Study-wide findings and caveats: It was acknowledged in the study that its TCR sequencing and HLA analysis involved a relatively small number of individuals.

Random hexamers were used to reverse transcribe the RNA input (about 0.5 to 1 ug). TCRdb reprocessed the immunoSEQ multiplex PCR reads with MiXCR, giving one entry per CDR3 protein. The sample carries some 65,000 distinct CDR3 sequences, 85% to 95% recorded once. Germline CDR1 PRHDT, CDR2 FYEKMQ (reference sequence). V was clipped by 5 bases and J by 0 bases, with 8 bases between them. The CDR3 contains 13 residues. With regard to this clonotype: Its antigen is unidentified.

TCR beta sequencing covered blood CD8+ and CD4+ T cells. TEMRA cells were enriched by FACS, and CD4+ and CD8+ T cells were negatively isolated. Sequencing used CD8+ T cells from PBMCs. The chain carries TRBV13 and TRBJ2-7, with D hard to call. This clonotype was sampled from a human donor with multiple sclerosis. The CDR3: CASSINSSYEQYF. The CDR3 coding sequence is TGTGCCAGCAGCATCAACAGCTCCTACGAGCAGTACTTC.